This TCR beta chain was captured in a study of OX40 agonist ivuxolimab in advanced cancers. Data came from immunoSEQ multiplex PCR; TCRdb stores just in-frame clones and leaves some out. The table includes 45,000 to 55,000 clones, 84% detected once. CDR3 length equals 15 residues. Germline values: CDR1 GTSNPN, CDR2 SVGIG (reference sequence). Regarding this clone: Its ends do not fully match the called genes, so a read error is possible.

This sample comprised CD4+ or CD8+ T cells sorted from blood, obtained in a trial of the OX40 agonist ivuxolimab. The sequence derives from an adult with an advanced solid tumor such as melanoma, head and neck, liver or kidney cancer. This rearrangement joins TRBV30 to TRBJ1-5; D may be TRBD1 (5 bases). The CDR3 region is CAWSDTGLSSQPQHF. The DNA of the CDR3 is TGTGCCTGGAGTGATACAGGTCTTAGCAGTCAGCCCCAGCATTTT.